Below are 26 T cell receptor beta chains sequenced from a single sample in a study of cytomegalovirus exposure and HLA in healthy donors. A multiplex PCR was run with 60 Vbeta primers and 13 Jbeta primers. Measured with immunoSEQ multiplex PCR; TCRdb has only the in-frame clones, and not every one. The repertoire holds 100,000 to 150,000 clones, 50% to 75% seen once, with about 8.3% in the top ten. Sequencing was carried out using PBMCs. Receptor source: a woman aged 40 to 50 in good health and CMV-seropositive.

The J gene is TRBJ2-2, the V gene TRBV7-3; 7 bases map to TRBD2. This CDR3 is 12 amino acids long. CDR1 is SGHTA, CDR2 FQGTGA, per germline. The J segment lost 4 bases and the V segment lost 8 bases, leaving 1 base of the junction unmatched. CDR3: CASRGGTGELFF. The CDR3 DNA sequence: TGTGCCAGCCGCGGGGGCACCGGGGAGCTGTTTTTT.

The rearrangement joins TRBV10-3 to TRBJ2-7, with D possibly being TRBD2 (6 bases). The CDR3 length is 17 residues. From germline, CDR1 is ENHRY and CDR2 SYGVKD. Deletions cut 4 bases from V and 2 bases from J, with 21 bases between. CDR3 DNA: TGTGCCATCAGTGCCTCCTCGAACCGGGACTCCGCCTACGAGCAGTACTTC. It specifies CAISASSNRDSAYEQYF.

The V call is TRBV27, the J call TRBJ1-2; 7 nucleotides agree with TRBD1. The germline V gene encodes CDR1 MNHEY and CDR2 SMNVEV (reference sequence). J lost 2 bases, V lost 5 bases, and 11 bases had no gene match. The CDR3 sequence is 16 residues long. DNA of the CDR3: TGTGCCAGCAGTCGCAACTCAGGGGGTATCAACTATGGCTACACCTTC. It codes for CASSRNSGGINYGYTF.

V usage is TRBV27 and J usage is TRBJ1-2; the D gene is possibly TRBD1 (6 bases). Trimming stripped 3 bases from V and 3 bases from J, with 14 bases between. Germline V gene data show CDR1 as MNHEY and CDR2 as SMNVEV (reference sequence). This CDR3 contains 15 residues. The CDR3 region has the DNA TGTGCCAGCAGTTTTGGGGGGGCCGTGGACTATGGCTACACCTTC. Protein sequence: CASSFGGAVDYGYTF.

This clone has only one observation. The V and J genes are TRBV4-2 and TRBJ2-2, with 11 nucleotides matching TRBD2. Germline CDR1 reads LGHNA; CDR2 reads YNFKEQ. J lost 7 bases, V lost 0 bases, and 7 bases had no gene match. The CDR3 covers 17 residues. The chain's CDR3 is CASSQEGSGGGNGELFF. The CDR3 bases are TGTGCCAGCAGCCAAGAGGGTAGCGGGGGGGGAAACGGGGAGCTGTTTTTT.

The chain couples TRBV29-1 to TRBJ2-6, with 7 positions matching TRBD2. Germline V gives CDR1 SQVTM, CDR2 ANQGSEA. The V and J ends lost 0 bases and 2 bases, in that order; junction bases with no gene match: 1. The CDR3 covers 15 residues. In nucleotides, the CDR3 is TGCAGCGTTGAAGACGCGGGAGCTGGGGCCAACGTCCTGACTTTC. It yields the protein CSVEDAGAGANVLTF.

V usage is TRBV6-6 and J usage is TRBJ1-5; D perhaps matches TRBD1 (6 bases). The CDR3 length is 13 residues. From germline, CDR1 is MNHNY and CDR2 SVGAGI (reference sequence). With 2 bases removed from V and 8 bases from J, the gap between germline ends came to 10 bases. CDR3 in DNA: TGTGCCAGCAGTTACGTAGACAGGAAGCCCCAGCATTTT. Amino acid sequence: CASSYVDRKPQHF.

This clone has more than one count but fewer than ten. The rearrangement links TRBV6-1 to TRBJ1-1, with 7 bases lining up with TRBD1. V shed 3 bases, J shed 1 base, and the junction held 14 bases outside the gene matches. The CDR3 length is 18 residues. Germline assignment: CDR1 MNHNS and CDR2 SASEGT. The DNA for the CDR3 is TGTGCCAGCAGTGAGGTGTCAGGGGGTTACATAGGGAACACTGAAGCTTTCTTT. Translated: CASSEVSGGYIGNTEAFF.

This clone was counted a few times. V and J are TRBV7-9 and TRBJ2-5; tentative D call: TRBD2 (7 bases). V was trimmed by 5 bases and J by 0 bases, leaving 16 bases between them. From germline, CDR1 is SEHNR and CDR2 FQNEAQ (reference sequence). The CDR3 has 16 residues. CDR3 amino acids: CASSPRVGGHQETQYF. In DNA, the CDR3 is TGTGCCAGCAGCCCCCGGGTGGGGGGGCACCAAGAGACCCAGTACTTC.

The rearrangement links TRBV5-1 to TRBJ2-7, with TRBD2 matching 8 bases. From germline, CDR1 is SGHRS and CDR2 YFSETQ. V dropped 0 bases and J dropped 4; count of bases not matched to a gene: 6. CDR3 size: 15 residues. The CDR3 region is CASSLGSGSIYEQYF. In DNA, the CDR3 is TGCGCCAGCAGCTTGGGGAGCGGGAGCATATACGAGCAGTACTTC.

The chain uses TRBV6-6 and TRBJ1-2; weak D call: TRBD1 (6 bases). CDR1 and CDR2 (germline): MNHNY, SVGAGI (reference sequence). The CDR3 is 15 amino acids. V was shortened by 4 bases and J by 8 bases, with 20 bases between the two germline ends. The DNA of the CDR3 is TGTGCCAGCAGTTCCGAGACAGGATCTCTGGGGGGCTACACCTTC. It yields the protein CASSSETGSLGGYTF.

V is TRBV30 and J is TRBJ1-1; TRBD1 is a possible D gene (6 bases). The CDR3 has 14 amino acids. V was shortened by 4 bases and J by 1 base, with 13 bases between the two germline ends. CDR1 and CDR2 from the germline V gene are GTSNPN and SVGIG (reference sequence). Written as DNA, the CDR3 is TGTGCCTGGAATCACGCGACAGGGAACACTGAAGCTTTCTTT. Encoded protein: CAWNHATGNTEAFF.

The CDR3 sequence is CASSYQGAGGGEQYF. CDR3 bases: TGTGCCAGCAGTTATCAAGGAGCGGGAGGCGGCGAGCAGTACTTC. The chain employs TRBV6-6 and TRBJ2-7, with 9 nucleotides matching TRBD2. The CDR3 is 15 amino acids. Germline lookup yields CDR1 MNHNY and CDR2 SVGAGI (reference sequence). The junction had 9 bases not matched to a gene; V was cut back by 3 bases and J by 6 bases.

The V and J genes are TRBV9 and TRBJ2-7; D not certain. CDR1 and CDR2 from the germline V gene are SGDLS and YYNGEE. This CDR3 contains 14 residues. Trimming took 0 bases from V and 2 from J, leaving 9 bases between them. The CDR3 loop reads CASSVGSNPYEQYF. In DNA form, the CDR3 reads TGTGCCAGCAGCGTAGGCAGTAATCCCTACGAGCAGTACTTC.

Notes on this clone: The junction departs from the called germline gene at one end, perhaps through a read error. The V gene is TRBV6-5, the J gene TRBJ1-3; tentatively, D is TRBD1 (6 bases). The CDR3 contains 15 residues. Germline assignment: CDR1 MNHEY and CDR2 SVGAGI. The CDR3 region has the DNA TGTGCCAGCAGTCTACAGGGCGGAACTGGAAGCACCATATATTTT. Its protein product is CASSLQGGTGSTIYF.

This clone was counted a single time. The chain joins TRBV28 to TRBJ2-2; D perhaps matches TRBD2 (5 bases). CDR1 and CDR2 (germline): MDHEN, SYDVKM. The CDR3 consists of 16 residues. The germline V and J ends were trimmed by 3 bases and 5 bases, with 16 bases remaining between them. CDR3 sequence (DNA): TGTGCCAGCAGTTTGCTAACGGCGAGCGGTACCGGGGAGCTGTTTTTT. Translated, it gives CASSLLTASGTGELFF.

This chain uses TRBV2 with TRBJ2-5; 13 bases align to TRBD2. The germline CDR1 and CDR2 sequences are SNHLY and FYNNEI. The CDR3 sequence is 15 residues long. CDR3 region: CAVGTSGGALETQYF. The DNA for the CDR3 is TGTGCGGTGGGAACTAGCGGGGGGGCCCTAGAGACCCAGTACTTC.

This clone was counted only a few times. The CDR3 coding sequence is TGTGCCAGCAGTTACAGAGTCGCCACAGATACGCAGTATTTT. Translating it yields CASSYRVATDTQYF. This chain uses TRBV6-5 with TRBJ2-3, with no clear D. Deletions cut 2 bases from V and 2 bases from J, with 8 bases between. The V gene's germline CDR1 is MNHEY and CDR2 SVGAGI. The CDR3 has 14 amino acids.

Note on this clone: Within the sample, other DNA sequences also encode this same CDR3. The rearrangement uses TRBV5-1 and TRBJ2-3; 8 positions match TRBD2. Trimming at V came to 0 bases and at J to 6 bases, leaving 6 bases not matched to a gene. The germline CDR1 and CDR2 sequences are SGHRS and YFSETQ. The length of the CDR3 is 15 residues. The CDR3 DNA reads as TGCGCCAGCAGCTTGGACGGGGGGGACACGGATACGCAGTATTTT. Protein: CASSLDGGDTDTQYF.

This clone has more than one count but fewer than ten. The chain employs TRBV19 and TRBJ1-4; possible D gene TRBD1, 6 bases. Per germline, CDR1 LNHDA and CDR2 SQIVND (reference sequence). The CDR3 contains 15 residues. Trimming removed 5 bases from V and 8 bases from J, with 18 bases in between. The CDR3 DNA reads TGTGCCAGTAGTCGGATGGACAGCTTGGGAGAAAAACTGTTTTTT. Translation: CASSRMDSLGEKLFF.

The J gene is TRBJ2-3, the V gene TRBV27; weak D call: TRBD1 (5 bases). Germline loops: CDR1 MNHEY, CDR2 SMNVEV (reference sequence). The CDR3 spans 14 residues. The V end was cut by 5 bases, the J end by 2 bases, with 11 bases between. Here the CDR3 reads CASSLQGNTDTQYF. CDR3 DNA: TGTGCCAGCAGTCTCCAGGGCAACACAGATACGCAGTATTTT.

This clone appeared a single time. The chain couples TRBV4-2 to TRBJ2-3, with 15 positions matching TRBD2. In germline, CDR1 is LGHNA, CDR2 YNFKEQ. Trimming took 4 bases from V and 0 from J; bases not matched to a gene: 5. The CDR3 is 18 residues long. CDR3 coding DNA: TGTGCCAGCAGCCGGGGACTAGCGGGGGGCAAAAGCACAGATACGCAGTATTTT. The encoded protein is CASSRGLAGGKSTDTQYF.

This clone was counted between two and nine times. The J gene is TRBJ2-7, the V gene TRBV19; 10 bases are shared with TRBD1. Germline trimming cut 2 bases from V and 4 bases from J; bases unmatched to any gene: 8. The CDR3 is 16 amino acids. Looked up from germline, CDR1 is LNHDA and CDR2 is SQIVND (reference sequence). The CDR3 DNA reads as TGTGCCAGTAGTATACTTTCCGGGACAGGGGATTACGAGCAGTACTTC. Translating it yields CASSILSGTGDYEQYF. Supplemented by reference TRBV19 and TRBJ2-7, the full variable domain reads DGGITQSPKYLFRKEGQNVTLSCEQNLNHDAMYWYRQDPGQGLRLIYYSQIVNDFQKGDIAEGYSVSREKKESFPLTVTSAQKNPTAFYLCASSILSGTGDYEQYFGPGTRLTVT.

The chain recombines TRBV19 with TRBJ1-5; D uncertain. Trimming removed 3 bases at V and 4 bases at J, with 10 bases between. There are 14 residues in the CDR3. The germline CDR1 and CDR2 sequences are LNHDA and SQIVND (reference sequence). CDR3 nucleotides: TGTGCCAGTAGTATGAGGGCCCCAAATCAGCCCCAGCATTTT. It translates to CASSMRAPNQPQHF.

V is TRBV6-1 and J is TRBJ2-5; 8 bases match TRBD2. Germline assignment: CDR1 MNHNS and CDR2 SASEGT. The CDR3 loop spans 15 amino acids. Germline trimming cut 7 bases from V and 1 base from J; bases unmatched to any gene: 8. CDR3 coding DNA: TGTGCCAGCACCCGGGGGGCGGGGGGCCAAGAGACCCAGTACTTC. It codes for CASTRGAGGQETQYF.

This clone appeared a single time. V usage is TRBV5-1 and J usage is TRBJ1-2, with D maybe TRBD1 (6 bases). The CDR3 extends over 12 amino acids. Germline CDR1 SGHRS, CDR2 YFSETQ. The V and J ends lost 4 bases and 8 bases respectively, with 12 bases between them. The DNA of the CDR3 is TGCGCCAGCAGCGTTGGCGGGGGCGGCTACACCTTC. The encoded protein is CASSVGGGGYTF. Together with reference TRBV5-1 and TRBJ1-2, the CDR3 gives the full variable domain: KAGVTQTPRYLIKTRGQQVTLSCSPISGHRSVSWYQQTPGQGLQFLFEYFSETQRNKGNFPGRFSGRQFSNSRSEMNVSTLELGDSALYLCASSVGGGGYTFGSGTRLTVV.